These T cell receptor beta chains were read from a single sample in a study of cytomegalovirus exposure and HLA in healthy donors. Produced via immunoSEQ multiplex PCR; TCRdb's table is partial and in-frame only. The sample contains over 150,000 clones, about 71% of which appear only once. The sample was PBMCs. The source of these receptors is a man in his forties or fifties in good health and CMV-seronegative. The CDR3 runs from the conserved cysteine through the conserved F or W. The D gene is left open where the match is weak. Clone size is stated in some rows and not others, as once, few, many or a class when expanded.

abundance	v_gene	d_gene	j_gene	CDR3aa	CDR3nt
few	TRBV5-1	TRBD1	TRBJ1-1	CASSLQGPNTEAFF	TGCGCCAGCAGCTTACAGGGGCCTAACACTGAAGCTTTCTTT
NA	TRBV2	NA	TRBJ2-3	CASITGTDTQYF	TGTGCCAGCATCACAGGGACAGATACGCAGTATTTT
few	TRBV19	NA	TRBJ1-2	CASSIVRQVVYGYTF	TGTGCCAGTAGTATAGTAAGGCAGGTCGTCTATGGCTACACCTTC
NA	TRBV2	TRBD1	TRBJ1-6	CASSGQGNNSPLHF	TGTGCCAGCAGCGGACAGGGGAATAATTCACCCCTCCACTTT
NA	TRBV27	NA	TRBJ2-7	CASSYGGIVPYEQYF	TGTGCCAGCAGTTATGGGGGGATAGTCCCCTACGAGCAGTACTTC
NA	TRBV6-1	TRBD1	TRBJ1-5	CASLDRGDNQPQHF	TGTGCCAGTCTGGACAGGGGGGACAATCAGCCCCAGCATTTT
NA	TRBV28	NA	TRBJ2-5	CASSLGGPSKTQYF	TGTGCCAGCAGTTTAGGAGGGCCGAGTAAGACCCAGTACTTC
NA	TRBV9	TRBD2	TRBJ2-2	CASSVASGLAPTGELFF	TGTGCCAGCAGCGTAGCTTCCGGACTAGCGCCGACCGGGGAGCTGTTTTTT
NA	TRBV7-3	NA	TRBJ1-1	CASSLGVMNTEAFF	TGTGCCAGCAGCCTCGGGGTTATGAACACTGAAGCTTTCTTT
NA	TRBV6-6	NA	TRBJ2-7	CASSYQKYAQHYEQYF	TGTGCCAGCAGTTACCAGAAATATGCACAGCACTACGAGCAGTACTTC
NA	TRBV5-1	TRBD1	TRBJ1-3	CASSWGLGQVRSGNTIYF	TGCGCCAGCAGCTGGGGCCTCGGACAGGTTCGCTCTGGAAACACCATATATTTT
NA	TRBV7-8	TRBD1	TRBJ2-2	CASRVRDRNTGELFF	TGTGCCAGCAGGGTCCGGGACAGGAACACCGGGGAGCTGTTTTTT
NA	TRBV5-1	NA	TRBJ2-2	CASSATGFGTGELFF	TGCGCCAGCAGCGCTACAGGGTTCGGCACCGGGGAGCTGTTTTTT
NA	TRBV5-1	NA	TRBJ2-7	CASSWESSYEQYF	TGCGCCAGCAGCTGGGAGTCCTCCTACGAGCAGTACTTC
NA	TRBV27	NA	TRBJ2-1	CASSWDSSSYNEQFF	TGTGCCAGCAGTTGGGACTCCAGCTCCTACAATGAGCAGTTCTTC
NA	TRBV29-1	NA	TRBJ2-3	CSVGGQRTFTDTQYF	TGCAGCGTTGGGGGTCAAAGGACATTCACAGATACGCAGTATTTT
few	TRBV9	NA	TRBJ1-4	CASSGQTTNEKLFF	TGTGCCAGCAGCGGACAGACAACTAATGAAAAACTGTTTTTT
NA	TRBV27	TRBD2	TRBJ2-5	CASSLRGLAGGYQGTQYF	TGTGCCAGCAGTTTAAGAGGACTAGCGGGGGGGTACCAAGGGACCCAGTACTTC
NA	TRBV19	NA	TRBJ2-1	CASSIVRGAFEQFF	TGTGCCAGTAGTATAGTCAGGGGGGCTTTTGAGCAGTTCTTC
NA	TRBV7-2	TRBD1	TRBJ2-7	CASSLDRGLEQYF	TGTGCCAGCAGCTTAGACAGGGGGTTGGAGCAGTACTTC
few	TRBV5-1	TRBD1	TRBJ2-7	CASSLGDRVNEQYF	TGCGCCAGCAGCTTGGGGGACAGGGTTAACGAGCAGTACTTC
NA	TRBV19	NA	TRBJ1-2	CASAGQWAGYTF	TGTGCCAGTGCGGGGCAGTGGGCCGGCTACACCTTC
NA	TRBV7-8	TRBD2	TRBJ2-7	CASSLAPTSGGYEQYF	TGTGCCAGCAGCTTAGCGCCGACTAGCGGGGGCTACGAGCAGTACTTC
few	TRBV4-1	NA	TRBJ1-1	CASSHGVEAFF	TGCGCCAGCAGCCATGGAGTTGAAGCTTTCTTT
NA	TRBV4-3	TRBD1	TRBJ1-2	CASSQGSTGGSGYTF	TGCGCCAGCAGCCAGGGGAGTACAGGGGGCAGTGGCTACACCTTC
once	TRBV27	TRBD1	TRBJ1-4	CASSLHSGTGIEKLFF	TGTGCCAGCAGTTTACATTCCGGGACAGGGATTGAAAAACTGTTTTTT
few	TRBV29-1	TRBD1	TRBJ2-5	CSVERTGGLLGETQYF	TGCAGCGTTGAACGGACAGGGGGCCTATTGGGGGAGACCCAGTACTTC
NA	TRBV6-1	NA	TRBJ1-2	CASMSLSSGYGYAF	TGTGCCAGTATGTCCCTCAGCTCGGGGTATGGCTACGCCTTC
NA	TRBV7-6	TRBD2	TRBJ2-7	CASSLLAGSGEQYF	TGTGCCAGCAGCTTACTAGCGGGGTCGGGAGAGCAGTACTTC
NA	TRBV7-6	NA	TRBJ2-7	CASSLAVGGSYEQYF	TGTGCCAGCAGCTTAGCGGTGGGGGGATCCTACGAGCAGTACTTC
NA	TRBV18	NA	TRBJ2-1	CASSPGRFSYNEQFF	TGTGCCAGCTCACCAGGCAGGTTCTCCTACAATGAGCAGTTCTTC
NA	TRBV5-6	NA	TRBJ1-5	CASSQSWTPIVDQPQHF	TGTGCCAGCAGCCAATCCTGGACACCTATTGTTGATCAGCCCCAGCATTTT
few	TRBV28	NA	TRBJ2-7	CASTSGGAFNYEQYF	TGTGCCAGCACCTCAGGAGGGGCATTCAACTACGAGCAGTACTTC
NA	TRBV5-4	TRBD1	TRBJ2-2	CASSAQQGASPTLAGELFF	TGTGCCAGCAGCGCCCAACAGGGGGCTAGTCCCACCTTGGCCGGGGAGCTGTTTTTT
NA	TRBV7-6	NA	TRBJ1-2	CASSLTAMTEFLNYGYTF	TGTGCCAGCAGCTTAACAGCCATGACCGAATTCTTAAACTATGGCTACACCTTC
NA	TRBV4-3	NA	TRBJ2-2	CASSHYIGQSNTGELFF	TGCGCCAGCAGCCATTACATCGGACAGTCGAACACCGGGGAGCTGTTTTTT
NA	TRBV6-5	TRBD1	TRBJ1-2	CASSSIQGGNYGYTF	TGTGCCAGCAGCTCCATTCAGGGGGGAAACTATGGCTACACCTTC
NA	TRBV7-9	NA	TRBJ2-7	CASSPTDYEQYF	TGTGCCAGCAGCCCCACAGACTACGAGCAGTACTTC
once	TRBV5-1	NA	TRBJ1-1	CASSLEVQVNTEAFF	TGCGCCAGCAGCTTGGAAGTTCAGGTGAACACTGAAGCTTTCTTT
NA	TRBV28	TRBD1	TRBJ1-3	CASRSGGAGGNTIYF	TGTGCCAGCAGGTCAGGGGGCGCAGGGGGAAACACCATATATTTT
NA	TRBV25-1	NA	TRBJ1-6	CASSASPERAPYNSPLHF	TGTGCCAGCAGTGCCTCCCCCGAGAGGGCCCCCTATAATTCACCCCTCCACTTT
NA	TRBV9	NA	TRBJ1-2	CASSPWEARGGYTF	TGTGCCAGCAGCCCCTGGGAGGCCCGAGGCGGCTACACCTTC
few	TRBV2	NA	TRBJ2-2	CASSEDPRGGELFF	TGTGCCAGCAGTGAAGACCCTAGGGGCGGGGAGCTGTTTTTT
NA	TRBV5-1	TRBD2	TRBJ2-1	CASSLTSGGLYNEQFF	TGCGCCAGCAGTTTGACTAGCGGGGGGTTATACAATGAGCAGTTCTTC
NA	TRBV19	TRBD1	TRBJ1-2	CASSLGQGANYGYTF	TGTGCCAGTAGTCTCGGACAGGGGGCGAATTATGGCTACACCTTC
NA	TRBV7-2	TRBD2	TRBJ2-5	CASSRLALQETQYF	TGTGCCAGCAGCCGACTAGCTCTTCAGGAGACCCAGTACTTC
once	TRBV29-1	NA	TRBJ2-5	CSEAGAGETQYF	TGCAGCGAGGCGGGGGCGGGAGAGACCCAGTACTTC
NA	TRBV6-5	NA	TRBJ2-7	CASSYSTPYEQYF	TGTGCCAGCAGTTACTCGACTCCCTACGAGCAGTACTTC
NA	TRBV7-2	NA	TRBJ1-5	CASTRNGQGSGQPQHF	TGTGCCAGCACCCGAAATGGGCAGGGGTCAGGGCAGCCCCAGCATTTT
once	TRBV28	NA	TRBJ1-1	CASSLPQGALNTEAFF	TGTGCCAGCAGTCTGCCGCAGGGCGCCCTGAACACTGAAGCTTTCTTT
NA	TRBV27	NA	TRBJ2-7	CASSLGPETYEQYF	TGTGCCAGCAGTTTGGGGCCGGAAACCTACGAGCAGTACTTC
NA	TRBV4-1	TRBD2	TRBJ2-2	CASSQGPLTSGGTVTGELFF	TGCGCCAGCAGCCAAGGTCCCCTGACTAGCGGGGGGACGGTAACCGGGGAGCTGTTTTTT
once	TRBV18	TRBD1	TRBJ2-7	CASSRQGDYEQYF	TGTGCCAGCTCCAGACAGGGCGACTACGAGCAGTACTTC
NA	TRBV25-1	NA	TRBJ1-2	CASSETGRGNYGYTF	TGTGCCAGCAGTGAAACCGGCAGGGGTAACTATGGCTACACCTTC